The next 17 T cell receptor beta chains were all read from a single sample in a study of T cell clones after liver transplantation. Libraries were prepared by immunoSEQ multiplex PCR; TCRdb keeps only in-frame clonotypes and omits some of them. The sample contains more than 95,000 clones, around 80% of which appear only once. The sample in question was CD4+ T cells from blood, obtained 47 months after liver transplant. The receptors originated from a human patient who received a liver transplant. Some T cells may have come from the graft donor.

V gene TRBV5-5 combines with J gene TRBJ1-1; D is unclear. Trimming shortened V by 3 bases and J by 7 bases, and 10 bases separated the two germline ends. This CDR3 region has 12 residues. Germline V lookup: CDR1 SGHKS, CDR2 YYEKEE (reference sequence). The CDR3 sequence is CASSSRPSEAFF. The CDR3 nucleotides read TGTGCCAGCAGCTCTAGGCCCAGTGAAGCTTTCTTT.

This chain uses TRBV20-1 with TRBJ1-1; no firm D call. Germline CDR1 and CDR2: DFQATT and SNEGSKA (reference sequence). This CDR3 spans 11 amino acids. V was pared by 7 bases and J by 2 bases, with 8 bases between. The CDR3 DNA follows: TGCAGTGTGTGGGCTAACACTGAAGCTTTCTTT. Translating it yields CSVWANTEAFF.

The chain links TRBV30 to TRBJ2-7, with 9 bases that match TRBD1. Germline lookup yields CDR1 GTSNPN and CDR2 SVGIG (reference sequence). The CDR3 extends over 13 amino acids. The junction had 3 bases not matched to a gene; V was cut back by 0 bases and J by 6 bases. CDR3 amino acids: CAWSVRGQGEQYF. The CDR3 nucleotides are TGTGCCTGGAGTGTACGGGGACAGGGCGAGCAGTACTTC.

V and J are TRBV19 and TRBJ1-5; 9 nucleotides align to TRBD1. V was pared by 3 bases and J by 8 bases, with 5 bases of the junction left unmatched. CDR3 size: 14 residues. Germline V CDR1 and CDR2: LNHDA, SQIVND (reference sequence). The CDR3 DNA reads TGTGCCAGTAGTATTGGGGACAGGGTGGAGCCCCAGCATTTT. Encoded protein: CASSIGDRVEPQHF.

The CDR3 DNA sequence: TGTGCCAGCAGTTACTCCGCCACCGGGGGGAAGACCCAGTACTTC. This translates into CASSYSATGGKTQYF. This rearrangement joins TRBV6-5 to TRBJ2-5; 7 bases agree with TRBD2. The V and J ends lost 0 bases and 6 bases, in that order; junction bases with no gene match: 7. CDR3 length: 15 residues. CDR1 is MNHEY, CDR2 SVGAGI, per germline.

The chain joins TRBV28 to TRBJ1-2; D may be TRBD1 (5 bases). Germline CDR1 is MDHEN and CDR2 is SYDVKM. The length of the CDR3 is 14 residues. Trimming shortened V by 10 bases and J by 0 bases, and 15 bases separated the two germline ends. CDR3 nucleotide sequence: TGTGCCACTCGGCGGGGCGGAACTAACTATGGCTACACCTTC. This sequence encodes CATRRGGTNYGYTF.

The V and J genes are TRBV19 and TRBJ2-6; possibly TRBD1 or TRBD2 for D (5 bases each). Trimming stripped 3 bases from V and 4 bases from J, with 16 bases between. Germline V gene sequence: CDR1 LNHDA, CDR2 SQIVND (reference sequence). The CDR3 consists of 17 residues. The DNA for the CDR3 is TGTGCCAGTAGTATTACGGGACGCCCTACCGGGGCCAACGTCCTGACTTTC. Translated: CASSITGRPTGANVLTF.

This sequence joins TRBV7-9 and TRBJ1-5; D uncertain. V was pared by 4 bases and J by 2 bases, with 15 bases between. The CDR3 extends over 16 amino acids. CDR1 is SEHNR and CDR2 is FQNEAQ in the germline V gene (reference sequence). The CDR3 sequence: CASSSDARKGNQPQHF. The CDR3 DNA follows: TGTGCCAGCAGCTCCGATGCGAGAAAGGGCAATCAGCCCCAGCATTTT.

This sequence joins TRBV27 and TRBJ1-2; 9 bases line up with TRBD1. The CDR3 has 16 amino acids. CDR1 MNHEY and CDR2 SMNVEV come from the germline V gene (reference sequence). The ends lost 5 bases at V and 2 bases at J; junction bases unmatched: 9. DNA for the CDR3: TGTGCCAGCAGTCCCCGGACAGGGGATAGGAACTATGGCTACACCTTC. It yields the protein CASSPRTGDRNYGYTF.

The chain employs TRBV27 and TRBJ2-5, with D perhaps being TRBD1 or TRBD2 (5 bases each). The V gene's germline CDR1 is MNHEY and CDR2 SMNVEV (reference sequence). The V and J ends lost 4 bases and 3 bases respectively, with 15 bases between them. The CDR3 sequence is 15 residues long. The chain's CDR3 is CASSSPGPRKETQYF. The DNA for the CDR3 is TGTGCCAGCAGTTCTCCGGGGCCTCGTAAAGAGACCCAGTACTTC.

The chain couples TRBV5-4 to TRBJ1-5; maybe TRBD1 (6 bases). Trimming stripped 0 bases from V and 6 bases from J, with 7 bases between. In germline, CDR1 is SGHNT, CDR2 YYREEE (reference sequence). This CDR3 spans 13 amino acids. CDR3 residues: CASSLGGGQPQHF. Here the CDR3 DNA reads TGTGCCAGCAGCTTGGGAGGGGGTCAGCCCCAGCATTTT.

The J gene is TRBJ2-3, the V gene TRBV5-1; D is unclear. The CDR3 consists of 13 residues. Germline CDR1 and CDR2: SGHRS and YFSETQ. V lost 6 bases to trimming and J lost 4 bases, with 12 bases between them. The CDR3: CASNVGFPDTQYF. Written as DNA, the CDR3 is TGCGCCAGCAATGTCGGGTTCCCAGATACGCAGTATTTT.

The rearrangement uses TRBV2 and TRBJ2-5; 8 bases are a match to TRBD1. J was trimmed by 4 bases and V by 4 bases; bases with no gene match: 2. Looked up from germline, CDR1 is SNHLY and CDR2 is FYNNEI. The CDR3 has 13 residues. The CDR3 region is CASSAGTGETQYF. The CDR3 coding sequence is TGTGCCAGCAGTGCCGGGACAGGAGAGACCCAGTACTTC.

This chain uses TRBV4-1 with TRBJ2-7; TRBD2 aligns across 8 bases. The CDR3 consists of 14 residues. V shed 1 base, J shed 4 bases, and the junction held 3 bases outside the gene matches. Germline V gene data show CDR1 as MGHRA and CDR2 as YSYEKL. The CDR3 reads CASSQGASGYEQYF. The DNA for the CDR3 is TGCGCCAGCAGCCAAGGGGCTAGCGGGTACGAGCAGTACTTC.

This clone was found once. This chain links TRBV28 with TRBJ2-5, with D unresolved. The V end was cut by 8 bases, the J end by 5 bases, with 18 bases between. The CDR3 loop spans 14 amino acids. CDR1 and CDR2 from the germline V gene are MDHEN and SYDVKM. The CDR3 protein is CASHSRRPSETQYF. The DNA of the CDR3 is TGTGCCAGCCACAGTAGACGCCCATCGGAGACCCAGTACTTC.

The chain carries TRBV27 and TRBJ1-2, with D hard to call. CDR1 MNHEY and CDR2 SMNVEV come from the germline V gene (reference sequence). V dropped 5 bases and J dropped 5 bases, with 18 bases sitting between them. The CDR3 spans 15 residues. CDR3 in amino acids: CASSPPGGPGYGYTF. The CDR3 DNA reads TGTGCCAGCAGTCCGCCGGGTGGCCCTGGGTATGGCTACACCTTC.

This sequence joins TRBV6-1 and TRBJ1-5; the D gene is possibly TRBD1 (6 bases). The CDR3 covers 15 residues. The germline V gene has CDR1 MNHNS and CDR2 SASEGT. V was cut by 2 bases and J by 3 bases, with 11 bases left in between. CDR3 in DNA: TGTGCCAGCAGTGAATTAAGGGGGTACAATCAGCCCCAGCATTTT. Translating it yields CASSELRGYNQPQHF.